A selection of T cell receptor beta chains follows, all from one sample in a study of T cell repertoires in cytomegalovirus infection. TCRdb re-called the reads with MiXCR, one entry per CDR3 protein. The data hold 100,000 to 150,000 distinct CDR3 sequences, with 8% to 9% observed a single time. Sequencing was done on a sample of PBMCs. These receptors were obtained from a human donor in good health (CMV status not recorded). Some clones in this sample may be carry-over from other donors' samples. CDR3s leave out the opening cysteine and the closing phenylalanine or tryptophan. Each record gives: CDR3 protein, V gene, J gene, clone size, D gene. The D gene is left open where the match is weak. Size is omitted from some rows. Given values are once, few, many or a class for expanded clones.

ASSRGWNTEAF	TRBV7-6	TRBJ1-1	many	NA
SVSFLAEGTDTQY	TRBV29-1	TRBJ2-3	NA	TRBD2
ASQLALRTDTQY	TRBV12-3/TRBV12-4	TRBJ2-3	many	NA
ASSIAPAVWGRTEAF	TRBV19	TRBJ1-1	many	NA
ASSLGRLAEIYEQY	TRBV7-6	TRBJ2-7	many	TRBD2
ASSLATGGATEAF	TRBV7-2	TRBJ1-1	many	NA
ASSLAWGQEETQY	TRBV7-7	TRBJ2-5	many	NA
ASNDRSLPSNQPQH	TRBV28	TRBJ1-5	many	NA
ASSQVNGEQY	TRBV14	TRBJ2-7	many	NA
ANPGSQPQH	TRBV2	TRBJ1-5	many	NA
SARQGAETQY	TRBV20-1	TRBJ2-5	many	TRBD1
ATSDPPRGTHNEQF	TRBV24-1	TRBJ2-1	few	NA
ASSFGGGAF	TRBV12-3/TRBV12-4	TRBJ1-1	many	NA
ASSLARGVGEQY	TRBV5-4	TRBJ2-7	NA	TRBD2
ASSLEGTAGGYRGAF	TRBV7-9	TRBJ1-1	many	TRBD1
ASSYGQTNSQETQY	TRBV6-1	TRBJ2-5	NA	NA
ASSLLAGGEKLF	TRBV7-9	TRBJ1-4	NA	NA
SVEGLAGGVRYEQY	TRBV29-1	TRBJ2-7	few	TRBD2
ASSRRTGGMSDTQY	TRBV2	TRBJ2-3	few	TRBD1
TSSLQENTEAF	TRBV4-1	TRBJ1-1	NA	NA
ASTTGPTEAF	TRBV28	TRBJ1-1	few	NA
ASSPSLQGPKDEQF	TRBV18	TRBJ2-1	NA	NA
ASRPSNRDEQY	TRBV7-6	TRBJ2-7	many	NA
ASSLGGPGAYGYT	TRBV12-3/TRBV12-4	TRBJ1-2	many	NA
ASAPPGQGSSPLH	TRBV12-5	TRBJ1-6	many	TRBD1
ASSFSNEQF	TRBV7-9	TRBJ2-1	many	NA
ASSQDRGNQPQH	TRBV7-9	TRBJ1-5	many	TRBD1
ASSLAGTLTGYT	TRBV7-9	TRBJ1-2	many	NA
ATGTETYEQY	TRBV7-9	TRBJ2-7	many	TRBD1
ATQGDGPNQPQH	TRBV24-1	TRBJ1-5	NA	NA
ASTVYGGYT	TRBV28	TRBJ1-2	many	NA
SASQAGARSYT	TRBV20-1	TRBJ1-2	few	NA
AARGHEEDTQY	TRBV28	TRBJ2-3	many	NA
ASGISRGGGQETQY	TRBV6-5	TRBJ2-5	NA	TRBD2
SALGVGRTDTQY	TRBV20-1	TRBJ2-3	many	NA
AISPTATEAF	TRBV10-3	TRBJ1-1	NA	NA
ASSYLDRPETQY	TRBV6-2/TRBV6-3	TRBJ2-5	many	NA
ASSQAGVVYNEQF	TRBV5-6	TRBJ2-1	many	NA
ASSQDSPSYRANTEAF	TRBV4-1	TRBJ1-1	many	NA
ASSPQRAGGSSYNEQF	TRBV7-9	TRBJ2-1	many	TRBD2
ASSLSGLVAYNEQF	TRBV6-2/TRBV6-3	TRBJ2-1	few	TRBD2
AISEADSSYEQF	TRBV10-3	TRBJ2-1	many	NA
ASSFSSVRGLVNEQF	TRBV7-2	TRBJ2-1	many	NA
ASSFAWGGGDYEQY	TRBV28	TRBJ2-7	many	TRBD2